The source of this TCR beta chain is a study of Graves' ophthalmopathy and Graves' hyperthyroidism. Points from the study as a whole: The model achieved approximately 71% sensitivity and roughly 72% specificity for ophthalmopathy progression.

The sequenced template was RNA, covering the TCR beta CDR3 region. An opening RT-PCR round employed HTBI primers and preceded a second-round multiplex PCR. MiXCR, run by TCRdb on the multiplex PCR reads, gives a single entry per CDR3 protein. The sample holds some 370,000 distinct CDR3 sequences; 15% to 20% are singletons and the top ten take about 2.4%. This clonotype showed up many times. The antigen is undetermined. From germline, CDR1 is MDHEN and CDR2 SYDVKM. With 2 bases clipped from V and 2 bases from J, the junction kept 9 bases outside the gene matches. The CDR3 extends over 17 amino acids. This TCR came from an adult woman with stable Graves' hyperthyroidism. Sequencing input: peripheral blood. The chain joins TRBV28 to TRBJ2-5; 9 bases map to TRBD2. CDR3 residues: CASSLLRLAGLQETQYF. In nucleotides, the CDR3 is TGTGCCAGCAGTTTACTCCGGCTAGCGGGGCTACAAGAGACCCAGTACTTC.